Listed below are T cell receptor beta chains from one sample, sequenced in a study of T cells in localized non-small cell lung cancer. TCRdb keeps only in-frame clones here, not all; method: immunoSEQ multiplex PCR. This table holds about 13,000 clones, approximately 30% found once. This material consisted of lung tumor tissue, taken before any cancer treatment. Receptor source: a female donor over 55 with stage I lung adenocarcinoma. The CDR3 runs from the conserved cysteine through the conserved F or W. Each record gives: V gene, D gene, clone size, J gene, CDR3 protein, CDR3 DNA. A D gene is named only where the DNA matches it firmly. Size values are once, few and many counts, or a class for expanded clones, and some rows have none.

v_call: TRBV18
d_call: TRBD2
clone_size: .
j_call: TRBJ2-1
cdr3_aa: CASSHPGLAGGRTYNEQFF
cdr3_nt: TGTGCCAGCTCACACCCGGGACTAGCGGGGGGGCGAACCTACAATGAGCAGTTCTTC

v_call: TRBV19
d_call: TRBD1
clone_size: .
j_call: TRBJ2-3
cdr3_aa: CASTEGAWVTDTQYF
cdr3_nt: TGTGCCAGTACCGAGGGGGCGTGGGTCACAGATACGCAGTATTTT

v_call: TRBV10-2
d_call: TRBD2
clone_size: .
j_call: TRBJ2-3
cdr3_aa: CASRSGRGTDTQYF
cdr3_nt: TGCGCCAGCAGGAGCGGGAGGGGCACAGATACGCAGTATTTT

v_call: TRBV29-1
d_call: .
clone_size: .
j_call: TRBJ1-2
cdr3_aa: CSVPGGRGYGYTF
cdr3_nt: TGCAGCGTCCCCGGAGGCAGGGGCTATGGCTACACCTTC

v_call: TRBV9
d_call: .
clone_size: .
j_call: TRBJ1-1
cdr3_aa: CASSVEWGAEAFF
cdr3_nt: TGTGCCAGCAGCGTAGAATGGGGCGCTGAAGCTTTCTTT

v_call: TRBV4-1
d_call: .
clone_size: .
j_call: TRBJ2-3
cdr3_aa: CASSQDFGDTQYF
cdr3_nt: TGCGCCAGCAGCCAAGATTTCGGAGATACGCAGTATTTT

v_call: TRBV28
d_call: .
clone_size: .
j_call: TRBJ2-7
cdr3_aa: CASSSGRGVYEQYF
cdr3_nt: TGTGCCAGCAGTTCTGGCAGGGGGGTCTACGAGCAGTACTTC

v_call: TRBV11-3
d_call: TRBD1
clone_size: few
j_call: TRBJ2-6
cdr3_aa: CASSSKTGVPSGANVLTF
cdr3_nt: TGTGCCAGCAGCTCAAAGACAGGGGTACCCTCTGGGGCCAACGTCCTGACTTTC

v_call: TRBV15
d_call: .
clone_size: .
j_call: TRBJ1-1
cdr3_aa: CATSPGGPMNTEAFF
cdr3_nt: TGTGCCACCAGTCCCGGGGGCCCCATGAACACTGAAGCTTTCTTT